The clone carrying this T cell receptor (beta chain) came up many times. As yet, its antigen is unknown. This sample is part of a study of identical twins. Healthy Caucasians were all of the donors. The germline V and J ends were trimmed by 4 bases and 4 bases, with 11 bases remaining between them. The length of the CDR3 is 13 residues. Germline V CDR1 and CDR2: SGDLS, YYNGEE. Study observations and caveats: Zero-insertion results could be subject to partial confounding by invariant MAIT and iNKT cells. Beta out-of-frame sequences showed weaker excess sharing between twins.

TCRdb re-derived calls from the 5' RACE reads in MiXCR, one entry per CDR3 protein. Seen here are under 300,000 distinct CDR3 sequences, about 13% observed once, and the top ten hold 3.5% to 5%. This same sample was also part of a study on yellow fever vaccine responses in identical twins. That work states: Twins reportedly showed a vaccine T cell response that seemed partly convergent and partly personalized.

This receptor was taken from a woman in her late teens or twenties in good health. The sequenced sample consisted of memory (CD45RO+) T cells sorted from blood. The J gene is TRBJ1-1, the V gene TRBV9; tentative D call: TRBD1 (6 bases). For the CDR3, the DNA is TGTGCCAGCAGCCCTCACAGGGCCACTGAAGCTTTCTTT. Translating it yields CASSPHRATEAFF.